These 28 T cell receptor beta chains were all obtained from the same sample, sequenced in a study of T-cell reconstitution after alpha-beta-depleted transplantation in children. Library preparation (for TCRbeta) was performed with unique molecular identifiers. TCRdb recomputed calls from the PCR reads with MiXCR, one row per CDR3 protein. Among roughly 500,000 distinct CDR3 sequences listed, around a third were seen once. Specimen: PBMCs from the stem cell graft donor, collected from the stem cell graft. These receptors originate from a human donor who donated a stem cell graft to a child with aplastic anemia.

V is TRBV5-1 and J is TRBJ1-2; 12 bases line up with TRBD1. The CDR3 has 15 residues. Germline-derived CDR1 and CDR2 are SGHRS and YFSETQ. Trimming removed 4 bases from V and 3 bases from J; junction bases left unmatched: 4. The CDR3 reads CASSPGTGGDYGYTF. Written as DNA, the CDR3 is TGCGCCAGCAGCCCCGGGACAGGGGGCGACTATGGCTACACCTTC.

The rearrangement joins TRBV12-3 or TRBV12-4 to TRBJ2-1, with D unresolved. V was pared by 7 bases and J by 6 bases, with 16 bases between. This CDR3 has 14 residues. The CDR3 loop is CASTWAGRANEQFF. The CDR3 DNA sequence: TGTGCCAGCACCTGGGCTGGCCGGGCCAATGAGCAGTTCTTC.

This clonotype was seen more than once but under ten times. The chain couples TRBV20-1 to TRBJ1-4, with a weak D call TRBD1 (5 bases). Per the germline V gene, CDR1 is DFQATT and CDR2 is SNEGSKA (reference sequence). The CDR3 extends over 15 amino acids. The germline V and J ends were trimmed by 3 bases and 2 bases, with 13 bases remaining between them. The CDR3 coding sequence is TGCAGTGCTAGGAAGACCGGGGCTACTAATGAAAAACTGTTTTTT. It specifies CSARKTGATNEKLFF.

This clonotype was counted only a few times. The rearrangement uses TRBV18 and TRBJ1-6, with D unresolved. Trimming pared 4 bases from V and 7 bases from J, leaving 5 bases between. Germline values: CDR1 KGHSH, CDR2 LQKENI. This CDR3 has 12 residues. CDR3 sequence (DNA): TGTGCCAGCTCACTTCCCAATTCACCCCTCCACTTT. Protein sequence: CASSLPNSPLHF.

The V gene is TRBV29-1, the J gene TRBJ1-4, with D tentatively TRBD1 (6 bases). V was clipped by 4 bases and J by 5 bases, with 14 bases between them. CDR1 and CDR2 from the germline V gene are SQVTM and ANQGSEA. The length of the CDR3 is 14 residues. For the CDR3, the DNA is TGCAGCGTTGGCGGACAGACTCCAAATGAAAAACTGTTTTTT. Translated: CSVGGQTPNEKLFF.

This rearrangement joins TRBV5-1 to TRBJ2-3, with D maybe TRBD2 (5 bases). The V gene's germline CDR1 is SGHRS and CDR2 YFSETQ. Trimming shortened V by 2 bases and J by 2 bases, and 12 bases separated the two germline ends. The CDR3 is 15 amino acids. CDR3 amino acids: CASSFASGPTDTQYF. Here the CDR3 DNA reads TGCGCCAGCAGCTTTGCGAGCGGTCCCACAGATACGCAGTATTTT.

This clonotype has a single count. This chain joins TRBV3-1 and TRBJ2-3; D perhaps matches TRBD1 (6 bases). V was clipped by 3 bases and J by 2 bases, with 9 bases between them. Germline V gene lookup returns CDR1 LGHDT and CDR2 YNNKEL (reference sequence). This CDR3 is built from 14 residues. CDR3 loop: CASSHRTATDTQYF. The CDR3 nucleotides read TGTGCCAGCAGCCACCGGACAGCCACAGATACGCAGTATTTT.

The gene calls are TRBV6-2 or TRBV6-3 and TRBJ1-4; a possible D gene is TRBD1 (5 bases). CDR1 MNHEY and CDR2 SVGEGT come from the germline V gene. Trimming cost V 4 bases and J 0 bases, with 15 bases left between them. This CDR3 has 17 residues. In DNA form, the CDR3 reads TGTGCCAGCAGTTCCTCCACATGGGACGCAACTAATGAAAAACTGTTTTTT. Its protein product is CASSSSTWDATNEKLFF.

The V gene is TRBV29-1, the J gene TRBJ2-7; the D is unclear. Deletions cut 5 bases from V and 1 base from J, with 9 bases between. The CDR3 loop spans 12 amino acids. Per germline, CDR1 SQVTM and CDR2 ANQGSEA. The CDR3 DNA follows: TGCAGCGTTTCTTCCGATTCCTACGAGCAGTACTTC. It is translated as CSVSSDSYEQYF.

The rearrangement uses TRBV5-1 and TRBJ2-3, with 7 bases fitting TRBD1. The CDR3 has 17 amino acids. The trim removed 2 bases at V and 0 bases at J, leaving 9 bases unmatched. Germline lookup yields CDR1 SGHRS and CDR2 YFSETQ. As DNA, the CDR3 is TGCGCCAGCAGCTTAACAGGGGACATATACAGCACAGATACGCAGTATTTT. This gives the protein CASSLTGDIYSTDTQYF.

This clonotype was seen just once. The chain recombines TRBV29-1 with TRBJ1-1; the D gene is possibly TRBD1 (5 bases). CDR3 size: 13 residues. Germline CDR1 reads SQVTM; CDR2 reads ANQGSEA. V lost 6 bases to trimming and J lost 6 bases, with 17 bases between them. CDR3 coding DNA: TGCAGCGTCGATCGGGGGACTGTCGCTGAAGCTTTCTTT. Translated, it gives CSVDRGTVAEAFF.

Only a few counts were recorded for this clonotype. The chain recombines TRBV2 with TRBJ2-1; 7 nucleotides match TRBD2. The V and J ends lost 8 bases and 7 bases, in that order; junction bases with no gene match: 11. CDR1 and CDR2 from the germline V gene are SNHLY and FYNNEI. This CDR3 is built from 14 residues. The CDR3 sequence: CASSLAVAGNEQFF. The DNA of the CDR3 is TGTGCCAGCTCTCTAGCGGTTGCTGGGAATGAGCAGTTCTTC.

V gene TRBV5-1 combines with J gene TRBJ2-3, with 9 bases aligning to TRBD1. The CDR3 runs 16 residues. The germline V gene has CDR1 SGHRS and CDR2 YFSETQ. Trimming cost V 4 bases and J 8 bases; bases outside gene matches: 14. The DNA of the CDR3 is TGCGCCAGCAGCCTTTCCCGGGACAGGGTGGACGCTACGCAGTATTTT. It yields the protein CASSLSRDRVDATQYF.

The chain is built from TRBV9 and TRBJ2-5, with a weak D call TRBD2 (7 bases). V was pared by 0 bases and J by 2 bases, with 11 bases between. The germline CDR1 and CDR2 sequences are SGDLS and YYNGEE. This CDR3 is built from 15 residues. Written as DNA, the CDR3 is TGTGCCAGCAGCGTAGGGGGGGGGCAACAAGAGACCCAGTACTTC. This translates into CASSVGGGQQETQYF. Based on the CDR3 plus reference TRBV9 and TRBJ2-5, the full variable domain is DSGVTQTPKHLITATGQRVTLRCSPRSGDLSVYWYQQSLDQGLQFLIQYYNGEERAKGNILERFSAQQFPDLHSELNLSSLELGDSALYFCASSVGGGQQETQYFGPGTRLLVL.

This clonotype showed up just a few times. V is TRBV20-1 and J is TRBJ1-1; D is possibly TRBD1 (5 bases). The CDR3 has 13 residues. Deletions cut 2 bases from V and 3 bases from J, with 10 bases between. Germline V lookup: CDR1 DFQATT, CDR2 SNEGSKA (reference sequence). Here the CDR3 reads CSARLQVYTEAFF. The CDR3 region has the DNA TGCAGTGCTAGATTACAGGTTTACACTGAAGCTTTCTTT.

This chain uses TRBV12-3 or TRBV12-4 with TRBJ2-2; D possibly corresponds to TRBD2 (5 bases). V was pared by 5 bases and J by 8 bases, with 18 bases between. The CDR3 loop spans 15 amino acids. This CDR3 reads CASSPITGSGGELFF. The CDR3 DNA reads TGTGCCAGCAGTCCAATAACGGGGTCGGGGGGGGAGCTGTTTTTT.

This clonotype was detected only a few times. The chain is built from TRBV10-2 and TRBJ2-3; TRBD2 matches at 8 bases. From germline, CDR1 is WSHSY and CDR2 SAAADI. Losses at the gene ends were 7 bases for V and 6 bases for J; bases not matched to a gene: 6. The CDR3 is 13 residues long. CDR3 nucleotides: TGCGCCAGCATTGCGGGAGGTCTGGATACGCAGTATTTT. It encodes CASIAGGLDTQYF.

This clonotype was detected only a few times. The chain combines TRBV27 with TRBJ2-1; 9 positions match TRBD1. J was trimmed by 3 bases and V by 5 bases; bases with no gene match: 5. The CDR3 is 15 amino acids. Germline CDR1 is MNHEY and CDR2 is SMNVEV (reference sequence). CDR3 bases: TGTGCCAGCAGTCCCGGGACAGGGTTCTACAATGAGCAGTTCTTC. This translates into CASSPGTGFYNEQFF.

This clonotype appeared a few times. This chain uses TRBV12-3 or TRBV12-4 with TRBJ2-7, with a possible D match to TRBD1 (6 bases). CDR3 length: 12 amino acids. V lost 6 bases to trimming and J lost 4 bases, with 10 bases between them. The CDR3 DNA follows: TGTGCCAGCAGCCGAAGGGGGTACGAGCAGTACGTC. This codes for CASSRRGYEQYV.

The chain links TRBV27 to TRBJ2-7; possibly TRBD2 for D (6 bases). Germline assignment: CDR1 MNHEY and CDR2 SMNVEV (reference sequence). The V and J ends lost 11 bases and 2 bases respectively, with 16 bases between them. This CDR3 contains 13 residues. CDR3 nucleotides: TGTGCCGCCTCGGAGGGCAGCACCTACGAGCAGTACTTC. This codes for CAASEGSTYEQYF.

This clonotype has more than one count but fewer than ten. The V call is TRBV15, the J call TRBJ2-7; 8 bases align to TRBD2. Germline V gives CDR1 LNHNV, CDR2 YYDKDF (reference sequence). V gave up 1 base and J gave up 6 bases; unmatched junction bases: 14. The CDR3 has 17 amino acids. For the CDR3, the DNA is TGTGCCACCAGCAGAGGATCGGTAGCGGGACTCCTCACCGAGCAGTACTTC. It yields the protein CATSRGSVAGLLTEQYF.

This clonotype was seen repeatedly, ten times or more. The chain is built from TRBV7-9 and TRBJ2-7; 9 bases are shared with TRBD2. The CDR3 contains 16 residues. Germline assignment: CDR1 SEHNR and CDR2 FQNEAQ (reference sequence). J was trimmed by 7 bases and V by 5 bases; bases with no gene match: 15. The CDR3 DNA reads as TGTGCCAGCAGCCCCAGGAGCGCGGGAGGGCTTAGGGAGCAGTACTTC. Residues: CASSPRSAGGLREQYF.

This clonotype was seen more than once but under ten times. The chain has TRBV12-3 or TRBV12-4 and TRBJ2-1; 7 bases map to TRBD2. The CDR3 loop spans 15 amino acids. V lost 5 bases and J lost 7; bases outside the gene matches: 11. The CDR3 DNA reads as TGTGCCAGCAGTGATCCGTCTAGCGGAAGAAATGAGCAGTTCTTC. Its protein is CASSDPSSGRNEQFF.

The CDR3 coding sequence is TGCAGTGCTAGAGGGGGATGGGGGACAGATAACACCGGGGAGCTGTTTTTT. It specifies CSARGGWGTDNTGELFF. The chain recombines TRBV20-1 with TRBJ2-2; TRBD1 matches at 7 bases. V lost 1 base to trimming and J lost 2 bases; unmatched junction nucleotides: 10. Germline CDR1 and CDR2: DFQATT and SNEGSKA (reference sequence). CDR3 size: 17 residues.

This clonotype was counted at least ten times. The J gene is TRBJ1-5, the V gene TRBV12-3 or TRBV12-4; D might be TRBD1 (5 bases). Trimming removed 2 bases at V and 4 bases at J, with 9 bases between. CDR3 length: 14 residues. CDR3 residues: CASSLQGDNQPQHF. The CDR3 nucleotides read TGTGCCAGCAGTTTACAAGGGGATAATCAGCCCCAGCATTTT.

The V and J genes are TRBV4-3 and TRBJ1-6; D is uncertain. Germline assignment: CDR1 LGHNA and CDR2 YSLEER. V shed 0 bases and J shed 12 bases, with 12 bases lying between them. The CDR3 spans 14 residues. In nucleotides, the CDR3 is TGCGCCAGCAGCCAAGATGGGCCGTCTCGACCCCTCCACTTT. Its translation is CASSQDGPSRPLHF.

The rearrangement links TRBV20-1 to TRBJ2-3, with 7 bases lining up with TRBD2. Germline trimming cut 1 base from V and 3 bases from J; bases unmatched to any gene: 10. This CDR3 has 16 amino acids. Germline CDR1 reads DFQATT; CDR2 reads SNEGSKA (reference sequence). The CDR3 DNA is TGCAGTGCTAGAGCCCGGGGAGGGGTGAGGACAGATACGCAGTATTTT. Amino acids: CSARARGGVRTDTQYF.

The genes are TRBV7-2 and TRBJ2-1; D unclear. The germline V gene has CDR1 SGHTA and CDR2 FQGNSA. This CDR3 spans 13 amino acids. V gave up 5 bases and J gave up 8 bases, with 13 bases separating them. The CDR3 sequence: CASSPAPRHEQFF. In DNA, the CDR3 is TGTGCCAGCAGCCCCGCCCCGCGACATGAGCAGTTCTTC.